Below are 27 T cell receptor beta chains sequenced from a single sample in a study of PD-1 blockade in classical Hodgkin lymphoma (dated by TCRdb to 2019 to 2021). The time point label of this sample denotes: cycle 1 day 1 (C1D1), immediately before nivolumab initiation. Relapse after autologous stem cell transplantation had occurred in all trial patients, and cohorts A, B and C were distinguished by prior brentuximab vedotin exposure. Libraries were built with the immunoSEQ multiplex PCR assay. TCRdb provides this immuneACCESS table in a form limited to in-frame rearrangements. Some clones are lacking; in checked studies, under half of them reflect an unresolved V gene, and why the rest are absent is not known. The sample records roughly 9,900 clones, roughly 92% of which are singletons. The ten largest clones capture roughly 15% of the sample. The sequenced sample was peripheral blood mononuclear cells (PBMCs), obtained at baseline. These receptors were collected from a human donor with classical Hodgkin lymphoma.

The chain combines TRBV5-1 with TRBJ2-3; D may correspond to TRBD1 or TRBD2 (5 bases each). Trimming took off 0 bases at V and 3 bases at J, with 14 bases between the two ends. CDR3 length: 16 amino acids. In germline, CDR1 is SGHRS, CDR2 YFSETQ. The CDR3 DNA reads TGCGCCAGCAGCTTGGCCTTGAGGGGACGTACAGATACGCAGTATTTT. It translates to CASSLALRGRTDTQYF.

The CDR3 DNA reads TGTGCCAGCAGCTCTTACATGGGCGAGCAGTACTTC. It specifies CASSSYMGEQYF. The chain links TRBV7-2 to TRBJ2-7, with D unclear. CDR1 and CDR2 (germline): SGHTA, FQGNSA. The CDR3 runs to 12 residues. Trimming took 4 bases from V and 6 from J, leaving 10 bases between them.

The chain links TRBV9 to TRBJ2-7; weak D call: TRBD2 (5 bases). CDR1 and CDR2 (germline): SGDLS, YYNGEE. Between the trimmed V and J ends, which lost 3 bases and 3 bases, there was a span of 22 bases. The CDR3 extends over 17 amino acids. The DNA of the CDR3 is TGTGCCAGCAGCGCCTCCGAGACCGGGATCGGCTACTACGAGCAGTACTTC. Protein sequence: CASSASETGIGYYEQYF.

This chain links TRBV19 with TRBJ2-5, with no clear D. CDR3 length: 12 amino acids. CDR1 and CDR2 (germline): LNHDA, SQIVND (reference sequence). Trimming shortened V by 5 bases and J by 3 bases, and 7 bases separated the two germline ends. The CDR3 region is CASSPKEETQYF. The CDR3 DNA is TGTGCCAGTAGTCCAAAGGAAGAGACCCAGTACTTC.

This sequence joins TRBV7-8 and TRBJ2-5; TRBD1 aligns across 7 bases. Germline CDR1 and CDR2: SGHVS and FQNEAQ. The CDR3 loop spans 13 amino acids. J was trimmed by 4 bases and V by 7 bases; bases with no gene match: 6. The chain's CDR3 is CASTRDRVETQYF. The CDR3 nucleotides are TGTGCCAGCACCAGAGACAGGGTAGAGACCCAGTACTTC.

The V gene is TRBV27, the J gene TRBJ2-3; D is unresolved. CDR3 length equals 14 residues. Trimming stripped 0 bases from V and 0 bases from J, with 4 bases between. Per germline, CDR1 MNHEY and CDR2 SMNVEV (reference sequence). CDR3 protein: CASSLSASTDTQYF. CDR3 coding DNA: TGTGCCAGCAGTTTATCGGCTAGCACAGATACGCAGTATTTT.

The chain joins TRBV28 to TRBJ2-7; 9 bases line up with TRBD2. Per germline, CDR1 MDHEN and CDR2 SYDVKM. J lost 1 base, V lost 3 bases, and 1 base had no gene match. This CDR3 region has 14 residues. The CDR3 nucleotides are TGTGCCAGCAGTTTGCGGGGGGGATCCTACGAGCAGTACTTC. Its translation is CASSLRGGSYEQYF.

The genes are TRBV27 and TRBJ2-1, with TRBD1 identical over 7 bases. The CDR3 has 14 residues. The germline gives CDR1 MNHEY, CDR2 SMNVEV (reference sequence). V was clipped by 5 bases and J by 5 bases; unmatched bases: 6. CDR3 loop: CASSHRDRNNEQFF. CDR3 bases: TGTGCCAGCAGTCACCGGGACAGAAACAATGAGCAGTTCTTC.

The genes are TRBV13 and TRBJ1-2; D might be TRBD1 (5 bases). Between the trimmed V and J ends, which lost 5 bases and 3 bases, there was a span of 16 bases. The germline CDR1 and CDR2 sequences are PRHDT and FYEKMQ (reference sequence). The CDR3 runs 15 residues. The CDR3 DNA is TGTGCCAGCAGCCCGGGACCCCGACTTCACTATGGCTACACCTTC. It yields the protein CASSPGPRLHYGYTF.

V gene TRBV28 combines with J gene TRBJ1-5, with 7 bases fitting TRBD1. The CDR3 contains 18 residues. V lost 7 bases to trimming and J lost 2 bases; unmatched junction nucleotides: 17. The germline CDR1 and CDR2 sequences are MDHEN and SYDVKM. This chain's CDR3 is CASILDRVDIVGNQPQHF. CDR3 DNA sequence: TGTGCCAGCATCCTAGACAGGGTAGACATTGTGGGCAATCAGCCCCAGCATTTT.

The rearrangement uses TRBV19 and TRBJ2-3, with a tentative D call TRBD1 (6 bases). The CDR3 loop spans 14 amino acids. The V end lost 6 bases, the J end lost 2 bases, and 12 bases lay between the germline ends. In germline, CDR1 is LNHDA, CDR2 SQIVND (reference sequence). CDR3 loop: CASRKGQNTDTQYF. CDR3 DNA: TGTGCCAGTAGGAAGGGACAAAACACAGATACGCAGTATTTT.

V gene TRBV6-5 combines with J gene TRBJ1-5; D is perhaps TRBD1 (5 bases). Germline V gene sequence: CDR1 MNHEY, CDR2 SVGAGI. The CDR3 spans 15 residues. The ends were cut back, 6 bases at V and 11 bases at J, with 23 bases in the middle. The CDR3, as DNA: TGTGCCAGCAGCACCAGATGGGACGCGGACCGGGCCCAGCATTTT. Amino acid sequence: CASSTRWDADRAQHF.

The V and J genes are TRBV29-1 and TRBJ2-2, with D unclear. CDR3 size: 13 residues. V shed 4 bases and J shed 4 bases, with 10 bases lying between them. CDR1 is SQVTM, CDR2 ANQGSEA, per germline. For the CDR3, the DNA is TGCAGCGTTGGGCGTCTTCTCACCGGGGAGCTGTTTTTT. Translation: CSVGRLLTGELFF.

The chain employs TRBV29-1 and TRBJ1-4; D uncertain. CDR1 is SQVTM and CDR2 is ANQGSEA in the germline V gene. The CDR3 has 15 amino acids. V gave up 3 bases and J gave up 7 bases, with 18 bases separating them. The CDR3 DNA reads as TGCAGCGTTGACTCACCCGACGGGTGGGGTGAAAAACTGTTTTTT. Protein: CSVDSPDGWGEKLFF.

The chain is built from TRBV21-1 and TRBJ2-7; the tabulated D call, TRBD1, remains unverified against the DNA. TRBV21-1 is a documented pseudogene. The CDR3 covers 13 residues. In nucleotides, the CDR3 is TGTGCCAGCAAATACGAACACTCCTACGAGCAGTACTTC. Amino acid sequence: CASKYEHSYEQYF.

This chain links TRBV11-2 with TRBJ1-1, with TRBD1 as a possible D gene (5 bases). V lost 1 base to trimming and J lost 4 bases, with 13 bases between them. The CDR3 is 15 residues long. CDR1 SGHAT and CDR2 FQNNGV come from the germline V gene. CDR3 DNA: TGTGCCAGCAGCTTAGTGGGACGGCTACCCACTGAAGCTTTCTTT. Translating gives CASSLVGRLPTEAFF.

The chain recombines TRBV29-1 with TRBJ2-7; weak D call: TRBD2 (5 bases). Germline V gene sequence: CDR1 SQVTM, CDR2 ANQGSEA. V lost 1 base, J lost 4 bases, and 5 bases lay in between. This CDR3 region has 11 residues. CDR3: CSVEGRYEQYF. The CDR3 DNA follows: TGCAGCGTTGAAGGGAGGTACGAGCAGTACTTC.

V is TRBV10-3 and J is TRBJ1-1; D is unresolved. This CDR3 has 13 amino acids. V was shortened by 10 bases and J by 2 bases, with 14 bases between the two germline ends. Germline CDR1 reads ENHRY; CDR2 reads SYGVKD. The CDR3 DNA sequence: TGTGCCACAAGTGCAGGCTCTAACACTGAAGCTTTCTTT. Translation gives CATSAGSNTEAFF.

This clone came up once. The chain joins TRBV5-1 to TRBJ2-7; 11 nucleotides line up with TRBD2. Germline V gene data show CDR1 as SGHRS and CDR2 as YFSETQ. Germline trimming cut 0 bases from V and 4 bases from J; bases unmatched to any gene: 3. The CDR3 covers 15 residues. Written as DNA, the CDR3 is TGCGCCAGCAGCTTGGTAGCGGGAGGGCCTTACGAGCAGTACTTC. Translation: CASSLVAGGPYEQYF.

The chain couples TRBV6-1 to TRBJ2-7, with D possibly called TRBD1 or TRBD2 (6 bases each). This CDR3 is 15 amino acids long. V lost 6 bases and J 1 base, leaving 16 bases between the germline ends. Looked up from germline, CDR1 is MNHNS and CDR2 is SASEGT. The CDR3 DNA reads TGTGCCAGCAGCGTAGGAGGGACACTTTCCTACGAGCAGTACTTC. This translates into CASSVGGTLSYEQYF.

The J gene is TRBJ2-2, the V gene TRBV5-1; 7 bases are a match to TRBD1. Germline values: CDR1 SGHRS, CDR2 YFSETQ. The CDR3 is made up of 15 amino acids. V was pared by 2 bases and J by 4 bases, with 5 bases of the junction left unmatched. CDR3 bases: TGCGCCAGCAGCTTAGGGACAGCACCCACCGGGGAGCTGTTTTTT. Translating it yields CASSLGTAPTGELFF.

V gene TRBV27 combines with J gene TRBJ1-6; 9 positions agree with TRBD1. Germline V gene lookup returns CDR1 MNHEY and CDR2 SMNVEV (reference sequence). The length of the CDR3 is 21 residues. V was pared by 2 bases and J by 5 bases, with 19 bases of the junction left unmatched. The CDR3 bases are TGTGCCAGCAGTTTAATACCCGGGACAGGGCGGTTTGGATCGGATAATTCACCCCTCCACTTT. Protein: CASSLIPGTGRFGSDNSPLHF.

V usage is TRBV6-1 and J usage is TRBJ1-1; D is unresolved. Germline loops: CDR1 MNHNS, CDR2 SASEGT. This CDR3 is built from 13 residues. Trimming cost V 0 bases and J 10 bases, with 12 bases left between them. This CDR3 reads CASSEAGMWGAFF. CDR3 nucleotide sequence: TGTGCCAGCAGTGAAGCAGGGATGTGGGGAGCTTTCTTT.

The rearrangement links TRBV11-2 to TRBJ2-7; D uncertain. CDR1 and CDR2 (germline): SGHAT, FQNNGV. The CDR3 length is 12 residues. Trimming removed 2 bases at V and 7 bases at J, with 9 bases between. Here the CDR3 reads CASSLPSREQYF. CDR3 DNA: TGTGCCAGCAGCTTACCCTCCCGGGAGCAGTACTTC. The full variable domain, rest sourced from reference TRBV11-2 and TRBJ2-7, is EAGVAQSPRYKIIEKRQSVAFWCNPISGHATLYWYQQILGQGPKLLIQFQNNGVVDDSQLPKDRFSAERLKGVDSTLKIQPAKLEDSAVYLCASSLPSREQYFGPGTRLTVT.

This chain connects TRBV10-2 to TRBJ1-1, with 8 bases identical to TRBD1. V trimming: 4 bases; J trimming: 1 base; junction bases outside the gene matches: 8. Germline CDR1 reads WSHSY; CDR2 reads SAAADI. The CDR3 runs 16 residues. The CDR3 nucleotides are TGCGCCAGCAGTGTCGACCCCGGGACAGGGAACACTGAAGCTTTCTTT. Translated, it gives CASSVDPGTGNTEAFF.

The rearrangement joins TRBV14 to TRBJ2-7, with D unresolved. The CDR3 contains 17 residues. Germline V gene sequence: CDR1 SGHDN, CDR2 FVKESK. V lost 6 bases and J 1 base, leaving 22 bases between the germline ends. CDR3 region: CASSPQPSDGPSYEQYF. CDR3 DNA: TGTGCCAGCAGTCCTCAGCCCTCGGACGGCCCTTCCTACGAGCAGTACTTC.

V gene TRBV2 combines with J gene TRBJ2-3; 13 positions agree with TRBD2. Germline values: CDR1 SNHLY, CDR2 FYNNEI. The V gene end was trimmed by 7 bases and the J gene end by 4 bases; junction bases not matched to a gene: 5. This CDR3 has 15 amino acids. CDR3 sequence (DNA): TGTGCCAGCACGAGGACTAGCGGGAGCGCAGATACGCAGTATTTT. Its translation: CASTRTSGSADTQYF.